The source of this T cell receptor (beta chain) is a study of molecular identifiers for immune sequencing clone quantification. General observations from the study: The share of molecules held by clones above 20 RNA copies was over 97% in effector cells and under 1% in naive cells.

This clonotype was detected only a few times. The antigen remains unidentified. This CDR3 has 13 amino acids. Deletions cut 1 base from V and 7 bases from J, with 11 bases between. CDR1 SEHNR and CDR2 FQNEAQ come from the germline V gene (reference sequence). Each CDR3 protein is one row after TCRdb ran MiXCR on the PCR reads. The sample records roughly 320,000 distinct CDR3 sequences, 24% being singletons. The material sequenced was naive CD8+ T cells from blood, with Jurkat cell RNA spiked in. Subset denoted: FACS-sorted CD8+CD4-CCR7+CD45RA+ naive T cells. The chain joins TRBV7-9 to TRBJ2-7, with D possibly matching TRBD2 (5 bases). The clonotype comes from a human donor in good health. Some libraries in this study had Jurkat cell RNA spiked in. CDR3 loop: CASSLDPRGEQYF. The CDR3 nucleotides read TGTGCCAGCAGCTTAGATCCCCGAGGGGAGCAGTACTTC.